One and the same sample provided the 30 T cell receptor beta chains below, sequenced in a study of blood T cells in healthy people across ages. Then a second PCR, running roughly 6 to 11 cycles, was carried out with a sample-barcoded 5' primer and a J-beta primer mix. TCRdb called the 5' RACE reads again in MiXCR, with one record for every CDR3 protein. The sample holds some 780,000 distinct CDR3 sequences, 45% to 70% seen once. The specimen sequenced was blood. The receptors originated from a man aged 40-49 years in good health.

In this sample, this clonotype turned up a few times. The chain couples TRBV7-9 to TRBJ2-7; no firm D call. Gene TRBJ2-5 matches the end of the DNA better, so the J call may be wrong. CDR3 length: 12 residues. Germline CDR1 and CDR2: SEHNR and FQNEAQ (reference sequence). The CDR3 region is CASSLVIETQYF. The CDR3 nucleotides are TGTGCCAGCAGCTTAGTCATCGAGACCCAGTACTTC.

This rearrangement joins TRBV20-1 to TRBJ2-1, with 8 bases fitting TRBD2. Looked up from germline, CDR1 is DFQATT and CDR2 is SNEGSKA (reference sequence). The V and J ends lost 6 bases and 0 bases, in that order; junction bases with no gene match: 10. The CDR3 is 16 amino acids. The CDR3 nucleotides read TGCAGTGCGGTTAGGACTAGCTCATTCTCCTACAATGAGCAGTTCTTC. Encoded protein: CSAVRTSSFSYNEQFF.

In DNA, the CDR3 is TGTGCCAGCAGTGAGACCCCCCAAGGCTCCTACGAGCAGTACTTC. Protein sequence: CASSETPQGSYEQYF. V is TRBV12-3 or TRBV12-4 and J is TRBJ2-7; D unclear. V gave up 5 bases and J gave up 0 bases, with 14 bases separating them. This CDR3 spans 15 amino acids.

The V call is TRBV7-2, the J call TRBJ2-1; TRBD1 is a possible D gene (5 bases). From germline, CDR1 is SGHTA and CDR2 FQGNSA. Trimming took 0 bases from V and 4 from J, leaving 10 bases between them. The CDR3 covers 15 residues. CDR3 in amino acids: CASSLAGAGYNEQFF. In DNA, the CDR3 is TGTGCCAGCAGCTTAGCAGGGGCAGGGTACAATGAGCAGTTCTTC. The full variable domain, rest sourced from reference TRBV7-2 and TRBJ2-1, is GAGVSQSPSNKVTEKGKDVELRCDPISGHTALYWYRQSLGQGLEFLIYFQGNSAPDKSGLPSDRFSAERTGGSVSTLTIQRTQQEDSAVYLCASSLAGAGYNEQFFGPGTRLTVL.

CDR3: CASSLSGGLTDTQYF. The CDR3 DNA sequence: TGTGCCAGCAGTTTATCGGGGGGGCTCACAGATACGCAGTATTTT. This chain links TRBV28 with TRBJ2-3; 8 nucleotides match TRBD2. CDR1 and CDR2 (germline): MDHEN, SYDVKM. The CDR3 totals 15 residues. After removal of 1 base from V and 2 bases from J, the junction contained 2 bases not matched to a gene.

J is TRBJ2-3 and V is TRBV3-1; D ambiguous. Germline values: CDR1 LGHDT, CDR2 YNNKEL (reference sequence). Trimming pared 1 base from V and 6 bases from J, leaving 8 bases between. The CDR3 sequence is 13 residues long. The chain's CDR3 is CASSQVQPDTQYF. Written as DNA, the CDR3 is TGTGCCAGCAGCCAAGTTCAGCCGGATACGCAGTATTTT.

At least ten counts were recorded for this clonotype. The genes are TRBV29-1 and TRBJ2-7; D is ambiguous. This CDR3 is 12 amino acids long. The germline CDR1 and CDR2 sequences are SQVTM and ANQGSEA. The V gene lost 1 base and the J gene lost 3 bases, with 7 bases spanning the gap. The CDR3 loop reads CSVEGRYYEQYF. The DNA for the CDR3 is TGCAGCGTTGAAGGGCGCTACTACGAGCAGTACTTC.

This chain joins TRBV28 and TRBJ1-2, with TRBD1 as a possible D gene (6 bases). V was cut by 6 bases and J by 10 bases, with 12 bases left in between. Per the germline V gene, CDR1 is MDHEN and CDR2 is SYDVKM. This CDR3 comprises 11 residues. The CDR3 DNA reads TGTGCCAGCAGCCCAGGGGCCAACTACACCTTC. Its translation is CASSPGANYTF.

The CDR3: CATSDPVGMEETQYF. The CDR3 nucleotides are TGTGCCACCAGTGACCCAGTCGGGATGGAAGAGACCCAGTACTTC. The V gene is TRBV24-1, the J gene TRBJ2-5; tentatively, D is TRBD2 (5 bases). Germline-derived CDR1 and CDR2 are KGHDR and SFDVKD. The CDR3 is 15 residues long. V gave up 4 bases and J gave up 3 bases, with 14 bases separating them.

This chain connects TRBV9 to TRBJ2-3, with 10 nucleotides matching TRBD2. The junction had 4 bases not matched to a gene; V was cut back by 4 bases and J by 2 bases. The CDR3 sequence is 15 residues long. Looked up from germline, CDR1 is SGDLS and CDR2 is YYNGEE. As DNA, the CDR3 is TGTGCCAGCAGCCGGACTAGCGGAGTCACAGATACGCAGTATTTT. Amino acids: CASSRTSGVTDTQYF.

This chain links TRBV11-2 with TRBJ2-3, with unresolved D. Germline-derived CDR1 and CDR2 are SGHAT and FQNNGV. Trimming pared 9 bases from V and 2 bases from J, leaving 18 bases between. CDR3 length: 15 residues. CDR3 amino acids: CASNYGGSHTDTQYF. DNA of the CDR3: TGTGCCAGTAATTACGGTGGGTCACACACAGATACGCAGTATTTT.

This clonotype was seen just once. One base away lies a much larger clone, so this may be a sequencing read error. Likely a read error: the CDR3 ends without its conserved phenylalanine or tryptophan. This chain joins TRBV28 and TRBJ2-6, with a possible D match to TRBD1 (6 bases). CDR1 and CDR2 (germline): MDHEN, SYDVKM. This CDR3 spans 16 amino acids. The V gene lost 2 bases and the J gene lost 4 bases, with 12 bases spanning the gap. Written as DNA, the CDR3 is TGTGCCAGCAGTTTACCCGGGACAACGGGGGCCAACGTCCTGACTTTA. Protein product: CASSLPGTTGANVLTL.

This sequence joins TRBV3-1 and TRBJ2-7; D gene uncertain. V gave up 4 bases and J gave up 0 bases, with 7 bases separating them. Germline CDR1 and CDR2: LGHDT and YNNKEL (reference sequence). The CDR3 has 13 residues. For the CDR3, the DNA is TGTGCCAGCAGCCGAGCAGGCTCCTACGAGCAGTACTTC. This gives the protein CASSRAGSYEQYF.

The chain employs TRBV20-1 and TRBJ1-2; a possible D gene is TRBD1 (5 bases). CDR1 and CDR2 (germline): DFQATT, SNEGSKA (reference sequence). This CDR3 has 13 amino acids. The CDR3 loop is CSRAKGINYGYTF. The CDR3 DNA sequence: TGCAGCCGGGCCAAGGGGATCAACTATGGCTACACCTTC.

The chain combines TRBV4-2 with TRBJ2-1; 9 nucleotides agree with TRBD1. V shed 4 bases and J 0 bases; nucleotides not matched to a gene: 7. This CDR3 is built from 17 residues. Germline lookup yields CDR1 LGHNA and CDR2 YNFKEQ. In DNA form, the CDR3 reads TGTGCCAGCAGCCGAGTCGACAGGGGGAGCTCCTACAATGAGCAGTTCTTC. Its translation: CASSRVDRGSSYNEQFF.

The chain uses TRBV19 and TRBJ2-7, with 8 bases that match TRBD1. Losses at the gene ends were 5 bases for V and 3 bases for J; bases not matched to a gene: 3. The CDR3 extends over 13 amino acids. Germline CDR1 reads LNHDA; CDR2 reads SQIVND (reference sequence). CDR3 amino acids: CASSETGDYEQYF. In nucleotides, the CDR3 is TGTGCCAGTAGTGAGACAGGGGACTACGAGCAGTACTTC. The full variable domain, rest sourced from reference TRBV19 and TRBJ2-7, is DGGITQSPKYLFRKEGQNVTLSCEQNLNHDAMYWYRQDPGQGLRLIYYSQIVNDFQKGDIAEGYSVSREKKESFPLTVTSAQKNPTAFYLCASSETGDYEQYFGPGTRLTVT.

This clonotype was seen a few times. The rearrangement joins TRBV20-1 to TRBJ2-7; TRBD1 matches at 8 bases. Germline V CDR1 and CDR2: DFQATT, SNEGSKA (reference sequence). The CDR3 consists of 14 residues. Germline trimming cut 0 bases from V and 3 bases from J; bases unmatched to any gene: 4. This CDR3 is CSARDRTGHYEQYF. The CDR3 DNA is TGCAGTGCTAGAGACCGGACAGGGCACTACGAGCAGTACTTC.

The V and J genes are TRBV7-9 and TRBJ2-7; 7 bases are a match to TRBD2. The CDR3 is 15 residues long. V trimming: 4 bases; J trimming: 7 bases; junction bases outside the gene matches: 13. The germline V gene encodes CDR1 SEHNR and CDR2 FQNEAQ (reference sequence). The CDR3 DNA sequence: TGTGCCAGCAGCTCGATGAGGGACTATGCTACGGAGCAGTACTTC. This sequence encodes CASSSMRDYATEQYF.

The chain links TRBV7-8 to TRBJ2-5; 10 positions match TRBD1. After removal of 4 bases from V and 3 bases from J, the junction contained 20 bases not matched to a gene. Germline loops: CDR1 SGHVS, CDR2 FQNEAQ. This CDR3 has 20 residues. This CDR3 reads CASSSPGTGATFARKETQYF. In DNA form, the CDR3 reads TGTGCCAGCAGCTCCCCCGGGACAGGGGCCACCTTCGCTCGCAAAGAGACCCAGTACTTC.

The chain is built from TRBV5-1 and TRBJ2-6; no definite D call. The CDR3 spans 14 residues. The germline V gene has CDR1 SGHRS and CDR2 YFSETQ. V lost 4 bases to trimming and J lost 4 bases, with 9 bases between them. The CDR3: CASSTALGANVLTF. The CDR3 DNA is TGCGCCAGCAGCACAGCTCTCGGGGCCAACGTCCTGACTTTC.

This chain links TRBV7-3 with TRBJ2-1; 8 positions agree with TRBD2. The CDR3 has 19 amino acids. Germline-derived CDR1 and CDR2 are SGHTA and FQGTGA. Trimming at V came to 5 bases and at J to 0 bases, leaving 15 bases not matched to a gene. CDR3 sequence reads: CASSPSGGRTRSSYNEQFF. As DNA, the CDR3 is TGTGCCAGCAGCCCCAGCGGGGGCCGAACTAGGAGCTCCTACAATGAGCAGTTCTTC.

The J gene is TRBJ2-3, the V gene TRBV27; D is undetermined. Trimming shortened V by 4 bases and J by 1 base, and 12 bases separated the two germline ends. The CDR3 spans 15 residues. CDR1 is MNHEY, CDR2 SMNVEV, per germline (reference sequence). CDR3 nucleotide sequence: TGTGCCAGCAGTTCCTTAGTGGTCGGCACAGATACGCAGTATTTT. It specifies CASSSLVVGTDTQYF.

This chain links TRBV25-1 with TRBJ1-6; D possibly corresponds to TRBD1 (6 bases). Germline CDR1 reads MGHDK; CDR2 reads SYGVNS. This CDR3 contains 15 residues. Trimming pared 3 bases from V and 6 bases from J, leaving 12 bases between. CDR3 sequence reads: CASSDQGNLNSPLHF. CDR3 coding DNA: TGTGCCAGCAGTGATCAGGGGAACCTTAATTCACCCCTCCACTTT.

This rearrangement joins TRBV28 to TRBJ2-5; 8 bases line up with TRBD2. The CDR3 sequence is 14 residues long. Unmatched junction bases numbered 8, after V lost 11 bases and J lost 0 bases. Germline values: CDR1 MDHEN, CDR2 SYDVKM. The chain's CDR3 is CAGGLAGYQETQYF. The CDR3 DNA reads TGTGCCGGCGGCCTAGCGGGCTACCAAGAGACCCAGTACTTC.

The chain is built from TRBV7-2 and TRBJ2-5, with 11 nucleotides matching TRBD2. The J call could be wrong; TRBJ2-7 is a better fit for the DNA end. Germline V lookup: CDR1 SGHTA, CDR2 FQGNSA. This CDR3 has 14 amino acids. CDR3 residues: CASSLVAGGDEQYF. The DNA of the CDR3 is TGTGCCAGCAGCTTAGTAGCGGGAGGGGACGAGCAGTACTTC.

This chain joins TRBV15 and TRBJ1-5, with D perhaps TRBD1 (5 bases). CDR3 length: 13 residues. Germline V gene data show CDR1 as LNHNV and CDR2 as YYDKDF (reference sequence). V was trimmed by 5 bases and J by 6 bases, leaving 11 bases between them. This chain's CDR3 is CATSWDRGQPQHF. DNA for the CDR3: TGTGCCACCAGCTGGGACCGTGGTCAGCCCCAGCATTTT. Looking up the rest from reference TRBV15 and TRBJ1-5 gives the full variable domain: DAMVIQNPRYQVTQFGKPVTLSCSQTLNHNVMYWYQQKSSQAPKLLFHYYDKDFNNEADTPDNFQSRRPNTSFCFLDIRSPGLGDTAMYLCATSWDRGQPQHFGDGTRLSIL.

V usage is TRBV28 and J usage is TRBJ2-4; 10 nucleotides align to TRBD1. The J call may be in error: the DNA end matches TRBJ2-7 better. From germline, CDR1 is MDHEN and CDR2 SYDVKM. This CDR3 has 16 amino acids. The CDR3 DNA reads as TGTGCCAGCAGTCCTTCCCCGACAGGGGGCTTGAACGAGCAGTACTTC. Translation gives CASSPSPTGGLNEQYF.

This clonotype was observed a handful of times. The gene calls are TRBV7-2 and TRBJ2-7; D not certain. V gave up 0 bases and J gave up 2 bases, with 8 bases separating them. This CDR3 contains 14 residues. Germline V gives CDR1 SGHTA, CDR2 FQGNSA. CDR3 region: CASSLARTTYEQYF. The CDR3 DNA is TGTGCCAGCAGCTTAGCGAGGACCACCTACGAGCAGTACTTC.

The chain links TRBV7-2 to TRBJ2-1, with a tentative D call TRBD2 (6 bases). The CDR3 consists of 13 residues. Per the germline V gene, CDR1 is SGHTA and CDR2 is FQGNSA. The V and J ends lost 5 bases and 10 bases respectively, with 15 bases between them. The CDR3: CASSAPDSGEQFF. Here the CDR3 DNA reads TGTGCCAGCAGCGCCCCGGATAGCGGAGAGCAGTTCTTC.

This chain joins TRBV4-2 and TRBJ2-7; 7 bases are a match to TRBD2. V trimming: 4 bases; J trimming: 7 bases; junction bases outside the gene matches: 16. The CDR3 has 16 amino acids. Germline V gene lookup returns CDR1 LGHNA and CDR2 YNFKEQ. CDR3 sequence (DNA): TGTGCCAGCAGCCCTTCGGGCGGGAGTAACTACAATGAGCAGTACTTC. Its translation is CASSPSGGSNYNEQYF.